The clone carrying this T cell receptor beta chain has only a few counts. Stated time point: patch test 2, 6 weeks after DPC sensitization. Treatment reported: therapeutic diphenylcyclopropenone sensitization with weekly scalp DPC. CDR1 DFQATT and CDR2 SNEGSKA come from the germline V gene (reference sequence). The CDR3 has 13 residues. Losses at the gene ends were 5 bases for V and 0 bases for J; bases not matched to a gene: 3. TCRdb reanalysed the RACE reads using MiXCR and keeps one entry per CDR3 protein. Of 330,000 or so distinct CDR3 sequences in the sample, around 6% were seen once. The data derive from a study of human T cells and chemical hapten exposure.

V is TRBV20-1 and J is TRBJ2-5, with 7 bases matching TRBD1. The material was whole blood, obtained in connection with sensitization to the hapten diphenylcyclopropenone (DPC). This TCR came from a woman younger than 35 with alopecia areata. Some clones in this sample may be carry-over from other donors' samples. The CDR3 region has the DNA TGCAGTGCTCACGACAGGGACCAAGAGACCCAGTACTTC. Amino acids: CSAHDRDQETQYF.